A single sample gave rise to the 8 T cell receptor beta chains below, sequenced in a study of blood T cell repertoires in COVID-19. Clones were read by immunoSEQ multiplex PCR, and TCRdb kept only the in-frame ones, dropping some. Here the sample spans approximately 240,000 clones, roughly three quarters being singletons. The material sequenced was peripheral blood. These receptors were taken from a woman aged 40 to 50 with active or convalescent COVID-19.

The V and J genes are TRBV10-1 and TRBJ1-1, with 8 bases fitting TRBD1. CDR1 and CDR2 from the germline V gene are WNHNN and SYGVQD (reference sequence). There are 12 residues in the CDR3. After removal of 5 bases from V and 8 bases from J, the junction contained 4 bases not matched to a gene. The CDR3, as DNA: TGCGCCAGCAGTCAGGGGGCCGGAGAAGCTTTCTTT. Translation gives CASSQGAGEAFF.

The V gene is TRBV29-1, the J gene TRBJ1-1; unclear D gene. Deletions cut 3 bases from V and 8 bases from J, with 13 bases between. Germline V gene data show CDR1 as SQVTM and CDR2 as ANQGSEA. CDR3 length: 12 residues. The CDR3 is CSVDPSAGEAFF. DNA of the CDR3: TGCAGCGTTGACCCTTCAGCAGGCGAAGCTTTCTTT.

This clone was observed a few times. The chain recombines TRBV6-5 with TRBJ1-2; D is unclear. Germline V gene lookup returns CDR1 MNHEY and CDR2 SVGAGI. The CDR3 spans 12 residues. Trimming took 6 bases from V and 5 from J, leaving 10 bases between them. The CDR3 nucleotides read TGTGCCAGCAGGCCAGGCAGTTATGGCTACACCTTC. Translated, it gives CASRPGSYGYTF.

The chain combines TRBV6-1 with TRBJ1-5, with D tentatively TRBD1 (5 bases). The germline CDR1 and CDR2 sequences are MNHNS and SASEGT. This CDR3 has 14 residues. V lost 3 bases, J lost 2 bases, and 8 bases lay in between. CDR3: CASSDQGGNQPQHF. The CDR3 DNA follows: TGTGCCAGCAGTGATCAAGGGGGCAATCAGCCCCAGCATTTT.

The chain is built from TRBV4-1 and TRBJ2-5, with 7 bases fitting TRBD2. This CDR3 is built from 16 residues. After removal of 1 base from V and 1 base from J, the junction contained 6 bases not matched to a gene. Per germline, CDR1 MGHRA and CDR2 YSYEKL. The CDR3 reads CASSQAHGGVQETQYF. CDR3 in DNA: TGCGCCAGCAGCCAAGCTCATGGGGGGGTCCAAGAGACCCAGTACTTC.

This chain links TRBV12-5 with TRBJ2-3; tentatively, D is TRBD2 (6 bases). V gave up 6 bases and J gave up 1 base, with 11 bases separating them. CDR3 length: 14 amino acids. Germline loops: CDR1 LGHNT, CDR2 FRNRAP. DNA for the CDR3: TGTGCTAGTGGGCCTCGCGGGGGCACAGATACGCAGTATTTT. Translating gives CASGPRGGTDTQYF.

The CDR3 nucleotides are TGTGCCAGCAGCCGTGAGACAGGGCTGAACACTGAAGCTTTCTTT. Translation: CASSRETGLNTEAFF. The J gene is TRBJ1-1, the V gene TRBV7-3, with 7 bases lining up with TRBD1. The CDR3 spans 15 residues. Trimming at V came to 5 bases and at J to 0 bases, leaving 6 bases not matched to a gene. Germline lookup yields CDR1 SGHTA and CDR2 FQGTGA.

The rearrangement links TRBV5-1 to TRBJ2-3, with D hard to call. Germline V lookup: CDR1 SGHRS, CDR2 YFSETQ. The ends were cut back, 0 bases at V and 3 bases at J, with 8 bases in the middle. The length of the CDR3 is 14 residues. The CDR3 DNA sequence: TGCGCCAGCAGCTTGGCTCCCGTAACAGATACGCAGTATTTT. Translating it yields CASSLAPVTDTQYF.